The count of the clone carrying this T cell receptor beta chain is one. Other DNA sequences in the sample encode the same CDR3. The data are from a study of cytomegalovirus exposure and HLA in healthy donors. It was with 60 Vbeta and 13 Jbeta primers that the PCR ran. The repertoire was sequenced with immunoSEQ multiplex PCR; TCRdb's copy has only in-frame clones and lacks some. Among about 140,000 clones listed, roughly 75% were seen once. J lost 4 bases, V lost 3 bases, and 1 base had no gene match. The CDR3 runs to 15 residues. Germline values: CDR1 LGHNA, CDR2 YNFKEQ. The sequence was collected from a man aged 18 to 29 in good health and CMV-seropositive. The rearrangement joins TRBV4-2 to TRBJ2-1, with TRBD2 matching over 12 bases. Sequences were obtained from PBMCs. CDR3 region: CASSQGLAGYNEQFF. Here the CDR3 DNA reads TGTGCCAGCAGCCAGGGACTAGCGGGTTACAATGAGCAGTTCTTC.